Listed here are 14 T cell receptor beta chains from one sample, sequenced in a study of blood T cell repertoires in COVID-19. The data were produced by immunoSEQ multiplex PCR, yet TCRdb's version contains in-frame clones alone and is incomplete. In the table there are approximately 31,000 clones, around 91% of which are singletons. The sequencing sample was made of peripheral blood. The receptors come from a man aged 60-69 years with active COVID-19.

The chain is built from TRBV7-9 and TRBJ1-2, with 12 positions matching TRBD1. The CDR3 covers 15 residues. The junction had 4 bases not matched to a gene; V was cut back by 5 bases and J by 3 bases. From germline, CDR1 is SEHNR and CDR2 FQNEAQ (reference sequence). In DNA, the CDR3 is TGTGCCAGCAGCCCCGGGACAGGGGGCCACTATGGCTACACCTTC. Translating gives CASSPGTGGHYGYTF.

The rearrangement links TRBV4-2 to TRBJ2-5; the D gene is possibly TRBD2 (5 bases). In germline, CDR1 is LGHNA, CDR2 YNFKEQ. This CDR3 has 13 residues. With 0 bases removed from V and 7 bases from J, the gap between germline ends came to 9 bases. The CDR3 protein is CASSQDQGRTQYF. The CDR3 bases are TGTGCCAGCAGCCAAGATCAAGGGAGGACCCAGTACTTC.

The chain carries TRBV19 and TRBJ1-5, with no clear D. Per the germline V gene, CDR1 is LNHDA and CDR2 is SQIVND (reference sequence). Trimming took off 3 bases at V and 1 base at J, with 10 bases between the two ends. CDR3 length: 15 amino acids. The CDR3 DNA reads TGTGCCAGTAGTATTGAGAGGGTGAGCAATCAGCCCCAGCATTTT. Residues: CASSIERVSNQPQHF. The variable domain in full, completed from reference TRBV19 and TRBJ1-5, reads DGGITQSPKYLFRKEGQNVTLSCEQNLNHDAMYWYRQDPGQGLRLIYYSQIVNDFQKGDIAEGYSVSREKKESFPLTVTSAQKNPTAFYLCASSIERVSNQPQHFGDGTRLSIL.

The rearrangement joins TRBV18 to TRBJ2-3; D ambiguous. Germline CDR1 is KGHSH and CDR2 is LQKENI. The ends were cut back, 10 bases at V and 0 bases at J, with 11 bases in the middle. This CDR3 spans 13 amino acids. CDR3 residues: CATTPPSTDTQYF. As DNA, the CDR3 is TGTGCCACTACCCCGCCAAGCACAGATACGCAGTATTTT.

Written as DNA, the CDR3 is TGTGCCAGCAGTGGCTTCGGGGGGGTAGCGGCCTACGAGCAGTACTTC. It translates to CASSGFGGVAAYEQYF. The chain has TRBV2 and TRBJ2-7, with TRBD2 matching over 8 bases. The J segment lost 2 bases and the V segment lost 4 bases, leaving 10 bases of the junction unmatched. Germline V gene sequence: CDR1 SNHLY, CDR2 FYNNEI. The CDR3 has 16 amino acids.

The chain is built from TRBV7-9 and TRBJ1-2; TRBD1 aligns across 10 bases. The junction had 11 bases not matched to a gene; V was cut back by 2 bases and J by 5 bases. Germline lookup yields CDR1 SEHNR and CDR2 FQNEAQ (reference sequence). This CDR3 is built from 17 residues. The CDR3 DNA follows: TGTGCCAGCAGCTTACTGTGGGACAGGGGAGCGAGGTATGGCTACACCTTC. As protein: CASSLLWDRGARYGYTF.

This clone was observed once. The chain links TRBV6-5 to TRBJ2-7; 7 bases match TRBD1. This CDR3 comprises 13 residues. CDR1 and CDR2 from the germline V gene are MNHEY and SVGAGI. Trimming took 5 bases from V and 4 from J; bases not matched to a gene: 5. In DNA form, the CDR3 reads TGTGCCAGCAGTACGGGACAGAGATACGAGCAGTACTTC. This gives the protein CASSTGQRYEQYF.

J is TRBJ2-3 and V is TRBV7-8; 15 bases fit TRBD2. Germline-derived CDR1 and CDR2 are SGHVS and FQNEAQ. V was pared by 2 bases and J by 4 bases, with 1 base of the junction left unmatched. The CDR3 length is 16 residues. The CDR3 region has the DNA TGTGCCAGCAGCTTATGGACTAGCGGGGGGGCAGATACGCAGTATTTT. Translation gives CASSLWTSGGADTQYF.

The chain couples TRBV15 to TRBJ1-2; possible D gene TRBD1, 5 bases. Germline V gene data show CDR1 as LNHNV and CDR2 as YYDKDF (reference sequence). The V and J ends lost 3 bases and 4 bases respectively, with 9 bases between them. The CDR3 sequence is 13 residues long. CDR3: CATSRGRGYGYTF. DNA of the CDR3: TGTGCCACCAGCAGGGGGCGCGGCTATGGCTACACCTTC.

The CDR3 region is CASSLAPVDEQYF. CDR3 nucleotides: TGCGCCAGCAGCTTGGCCCCGGTGGACGAGCAGTACTTC. V usage is TRBV5-1 and J usage is TRBJ2-7; D unclear. CDR3 size: 13 residues. The germline gives CDR1 SGHRS, CDR2 YFSETQ. With 0 bases removed from V and 5 bases from J, the gap between germline ends came to 9 bases.

The chain has TRBV10-3 and TRBJ2-1; a possible D gene is TRBD1 (6 bases). V was clipped by 3 bases and J by 7 bases, with 16 bases between them. Germline lookup yields CDR1 ENHRY and CDR2 SYGVKD. The CDR3 totals 15 residues. CDR3 in DNA: TGTGCCATCAGTGAACCAGGGGTGCGTGTGAATGAGCAGTTCTTC. The encoded protein is CAISEPGVRVNEQFF.

V and J are TRBV7-9 and TRBJ1-2; 9 bases are shared with TRBD1. J gave up 6 bases and V 5 bases, and 7 bases lay outside the gene matches. The CDR3 totals 14 residues. Germline assignment: CDR1 SEHNR and CDR2 FQNEAQ (reference sequence). CDR3 sequence: CASSARTGADGYTF. Here the CDR3 DNA reads TGTGCCAGCAGCGCCCGGACAGGGGCGGATGGCTACACCTTC.

The chain uses TRBV7-3 and TRBJ1-4; tentatively, D is TRBD1 (6 bases). V dropped 1 base and J dropped 8 bases, with 20 bases sitting between them. Per germline, CDR1 SGHTA and CDR2 FQGTGA. This CDR3 is built from 17 residues. The CDR3 nucleotides read TGTGCCAGCAGCTTAATTGACATGCGGGGGGCGGACGAAAAACTGTTTTTT. This translates into CASSLIDMRGADEKLFF.

The chain carries TRBV7-9 and TRBJ1-2, with TRBD1 matching over 7 bases. The CDR3 runs 12 residues. Unmatched junction bases numbered 1, after V lost 6 bases and J lost 3 bases. Per the germline V gene, CDR1 is SEHNR and CDR2 is FQNEAQ (reference sequence). This CDR3 reads CASRDRDYGYTF. CDR3 DNA: TGTGCCAGCAGAGACAGGGACTATGGCTACACCTTC. Using reference TRBV7-9 and TRBJ1-2 for the parts outside the CDR3, the full variable domain is DTGVSQNPRHKITKRGQNVTFRCDPISEHNRLYWYRQTLGQGPEFLTYFQNEAQLEKSRLLSDRFSAERPKGSFSTLEIQRTEQGDSAMYLCASRDRDYGYTFGSGTRLTVV.